This paragraph reports one T cell receptor (beta chain). This entry comes from a study of blood T cell repertoires in COVID-19. V shed 5 bases and J shed 6 bases, with 23 bases lying between them. The CDR3 extends over 17 amino acids. From germline, CDR1 is LGHDT and CDR2 YNNKEL (reference sequence). Here immunoSEQ multiplex PCR was the method, and the copy in TCRdb shows in-frame clones only, minus some. The sample lists hundreds of thousands of clones, over 80% occurring once. The clonotype was recovered from a woman between 18 and 29 years old who had recovered from COVID-19. The sample taken for sequencing was PBMCs or T cells enriched from blood (not recorded which). V is TRBV3-1 (or the pseudogene TRBV3-2) and J is TRBJ2-1, with D perhaps matching TRBD2 (5 bases). CDR3: CASSAKLREGLRNEQFF. The CDR3 DNA reads as TGTGCCAGCAGCGCCAAGCTTCGAGAGGGCCTGCGCAATGAGCAGTTCTTC.